This T cell receptor (beta chain) is from a study of cytomegalovirus exposure and HLA in healthy donors. This PCR relied on a set of 60 Vbeta primers and 13 Jbeta primers. Method: immunoSEQ multiplex PCR; TCRdb's copy keeps in-frame clones and lacks some. The sample contains around 130,000 clones, 60% to 85% of which appear only once. This CDR3 contains 17 residues. Trimming at V came to 0 bases and at J to 2 bases, leaving 9 bases not matched to a gene. Germline V gives CDR1 LGHNA, CDR2 YSLEER. The specimen was PBMCs. The clonotype comes from a woman in her thirties or forties in good health and CMV-seropositive. The J gene is TRBJ1-2, the V gene TRBV4-3, with 7 bases matching TRBD1. CDR3 coding DNA: TGCGCCAGCAGCCAAGATGCCACGACAGGGCTCAACTATGGCTACACCTTC. The encoded protein is CASSQDATTGLNYGYTF.